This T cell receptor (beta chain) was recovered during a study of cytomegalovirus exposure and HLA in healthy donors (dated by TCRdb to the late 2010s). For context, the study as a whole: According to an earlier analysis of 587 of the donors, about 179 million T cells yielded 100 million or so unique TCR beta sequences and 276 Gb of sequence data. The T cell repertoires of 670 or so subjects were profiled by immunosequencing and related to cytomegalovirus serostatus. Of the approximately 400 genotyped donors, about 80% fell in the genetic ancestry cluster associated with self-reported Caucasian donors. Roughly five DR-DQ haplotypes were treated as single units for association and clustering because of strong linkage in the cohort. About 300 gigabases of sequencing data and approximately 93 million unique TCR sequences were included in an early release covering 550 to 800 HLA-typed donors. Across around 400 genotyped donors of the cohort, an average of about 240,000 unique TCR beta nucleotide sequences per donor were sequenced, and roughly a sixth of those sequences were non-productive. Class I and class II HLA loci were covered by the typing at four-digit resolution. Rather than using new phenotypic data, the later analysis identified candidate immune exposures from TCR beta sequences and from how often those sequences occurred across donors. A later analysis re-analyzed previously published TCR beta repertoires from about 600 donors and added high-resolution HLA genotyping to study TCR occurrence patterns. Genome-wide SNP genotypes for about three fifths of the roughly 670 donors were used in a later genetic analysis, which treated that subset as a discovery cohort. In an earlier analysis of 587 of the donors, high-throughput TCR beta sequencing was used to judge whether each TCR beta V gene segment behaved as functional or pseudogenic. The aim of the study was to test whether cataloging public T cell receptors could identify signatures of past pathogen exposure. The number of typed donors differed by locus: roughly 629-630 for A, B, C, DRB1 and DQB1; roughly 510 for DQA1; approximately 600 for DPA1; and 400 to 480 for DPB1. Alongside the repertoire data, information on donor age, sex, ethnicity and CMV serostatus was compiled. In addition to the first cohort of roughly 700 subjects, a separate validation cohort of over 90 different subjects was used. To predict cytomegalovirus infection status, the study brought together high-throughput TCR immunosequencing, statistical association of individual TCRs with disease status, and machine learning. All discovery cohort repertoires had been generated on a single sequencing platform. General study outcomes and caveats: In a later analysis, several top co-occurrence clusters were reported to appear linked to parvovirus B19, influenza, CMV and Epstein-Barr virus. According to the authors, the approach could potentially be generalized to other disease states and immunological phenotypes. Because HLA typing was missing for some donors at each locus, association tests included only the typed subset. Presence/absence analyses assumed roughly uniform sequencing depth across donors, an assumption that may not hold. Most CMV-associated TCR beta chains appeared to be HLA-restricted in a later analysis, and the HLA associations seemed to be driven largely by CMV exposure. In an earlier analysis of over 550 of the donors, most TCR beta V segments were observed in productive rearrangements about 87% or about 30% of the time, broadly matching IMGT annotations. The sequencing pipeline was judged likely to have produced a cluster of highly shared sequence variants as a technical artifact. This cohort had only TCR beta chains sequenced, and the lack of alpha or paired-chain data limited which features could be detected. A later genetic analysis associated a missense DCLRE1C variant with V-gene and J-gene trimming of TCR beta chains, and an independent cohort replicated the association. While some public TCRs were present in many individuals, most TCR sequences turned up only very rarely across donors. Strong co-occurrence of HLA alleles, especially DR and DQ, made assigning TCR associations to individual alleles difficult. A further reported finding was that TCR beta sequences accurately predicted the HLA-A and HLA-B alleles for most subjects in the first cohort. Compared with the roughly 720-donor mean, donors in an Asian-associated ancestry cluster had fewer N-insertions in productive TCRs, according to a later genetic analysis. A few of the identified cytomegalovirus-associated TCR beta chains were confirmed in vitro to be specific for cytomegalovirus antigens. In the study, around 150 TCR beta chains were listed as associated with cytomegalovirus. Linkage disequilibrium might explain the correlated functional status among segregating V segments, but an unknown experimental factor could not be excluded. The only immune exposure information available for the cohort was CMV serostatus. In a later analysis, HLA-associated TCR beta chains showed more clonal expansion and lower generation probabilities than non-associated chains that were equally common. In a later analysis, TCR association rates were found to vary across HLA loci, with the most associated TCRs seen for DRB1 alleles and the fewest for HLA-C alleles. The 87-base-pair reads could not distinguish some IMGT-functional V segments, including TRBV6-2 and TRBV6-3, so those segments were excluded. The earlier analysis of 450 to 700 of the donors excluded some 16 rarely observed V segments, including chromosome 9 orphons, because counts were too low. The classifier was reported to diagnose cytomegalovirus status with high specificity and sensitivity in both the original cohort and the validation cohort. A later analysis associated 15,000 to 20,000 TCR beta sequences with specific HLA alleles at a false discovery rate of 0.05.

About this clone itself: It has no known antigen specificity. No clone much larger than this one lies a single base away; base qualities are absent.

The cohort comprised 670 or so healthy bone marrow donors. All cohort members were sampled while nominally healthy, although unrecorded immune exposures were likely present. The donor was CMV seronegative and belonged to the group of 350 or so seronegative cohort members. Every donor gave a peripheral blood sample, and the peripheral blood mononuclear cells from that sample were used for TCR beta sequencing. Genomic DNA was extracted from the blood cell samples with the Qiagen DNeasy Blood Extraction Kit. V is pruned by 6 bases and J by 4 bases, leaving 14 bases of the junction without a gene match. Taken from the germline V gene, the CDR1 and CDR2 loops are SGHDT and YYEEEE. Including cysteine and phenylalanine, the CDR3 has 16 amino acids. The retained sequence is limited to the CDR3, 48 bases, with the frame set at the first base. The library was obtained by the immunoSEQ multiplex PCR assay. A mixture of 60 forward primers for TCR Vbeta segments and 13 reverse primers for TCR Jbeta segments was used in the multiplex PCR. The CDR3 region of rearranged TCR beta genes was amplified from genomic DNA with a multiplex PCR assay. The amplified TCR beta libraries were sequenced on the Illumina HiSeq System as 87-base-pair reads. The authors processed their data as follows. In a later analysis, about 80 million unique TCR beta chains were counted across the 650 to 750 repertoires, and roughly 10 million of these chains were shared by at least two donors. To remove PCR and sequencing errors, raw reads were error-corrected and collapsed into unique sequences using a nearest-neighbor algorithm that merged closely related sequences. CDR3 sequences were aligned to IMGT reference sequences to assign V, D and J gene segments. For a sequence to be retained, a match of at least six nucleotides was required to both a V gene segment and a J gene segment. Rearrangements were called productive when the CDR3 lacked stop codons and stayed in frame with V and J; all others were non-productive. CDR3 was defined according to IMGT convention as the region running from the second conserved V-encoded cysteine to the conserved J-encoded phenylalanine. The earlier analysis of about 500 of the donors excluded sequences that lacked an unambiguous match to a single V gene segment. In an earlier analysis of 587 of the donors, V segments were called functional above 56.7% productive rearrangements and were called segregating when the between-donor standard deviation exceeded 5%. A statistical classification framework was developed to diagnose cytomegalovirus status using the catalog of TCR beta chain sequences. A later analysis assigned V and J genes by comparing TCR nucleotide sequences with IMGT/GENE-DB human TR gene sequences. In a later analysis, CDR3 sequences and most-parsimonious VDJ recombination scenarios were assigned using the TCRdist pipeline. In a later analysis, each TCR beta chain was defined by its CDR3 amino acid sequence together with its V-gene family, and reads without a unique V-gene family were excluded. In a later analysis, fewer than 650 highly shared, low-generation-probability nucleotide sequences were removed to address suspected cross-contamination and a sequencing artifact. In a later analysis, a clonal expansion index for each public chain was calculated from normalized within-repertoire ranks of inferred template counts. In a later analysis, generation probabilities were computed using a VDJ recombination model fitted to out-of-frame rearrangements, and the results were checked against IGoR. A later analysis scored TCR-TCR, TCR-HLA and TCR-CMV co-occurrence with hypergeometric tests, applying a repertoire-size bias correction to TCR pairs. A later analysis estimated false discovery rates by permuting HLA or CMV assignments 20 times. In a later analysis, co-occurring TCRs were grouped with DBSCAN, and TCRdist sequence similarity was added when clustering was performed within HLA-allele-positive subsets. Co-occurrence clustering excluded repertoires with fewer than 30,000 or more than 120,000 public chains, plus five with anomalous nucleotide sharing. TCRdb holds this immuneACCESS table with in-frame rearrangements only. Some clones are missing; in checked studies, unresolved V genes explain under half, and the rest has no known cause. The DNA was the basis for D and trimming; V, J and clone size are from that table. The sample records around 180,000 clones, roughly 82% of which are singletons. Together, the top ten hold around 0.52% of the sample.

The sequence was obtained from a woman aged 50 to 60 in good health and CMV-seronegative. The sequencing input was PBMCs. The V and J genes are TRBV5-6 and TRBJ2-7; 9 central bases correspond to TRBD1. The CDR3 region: CASISTRDRDLYEQYF. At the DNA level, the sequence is TGTGCCAGCATCAGTACCCGGGACAGGGATCTTTACGAGCAGTACTTC.